This TCR beta chain is drawn from a study of blood T cell repertoires in COVID-19. About the research overall: The United States, Italy and Spain were the sources of the acute and convalescent COVID-19 samples. Sources were T cells, B-cell-depleted T cells, or PBMCs; the material itself was cDNA or gDNA.

Sequencing used immunoSEQ multiplex PCR; TCRdb keeps in-frame clones, though not all of them. Among approximately 250,000 clones, around 84% were seen once, and the ten largest hold approximately 4.5%. This CDR3 is built from 16 residues. Per the germline V gene, CDR1 is MNHEY and CDR2 is SVGAGI. With 0 bases clipped from V and 3 bases from J, the junction kept 2 bases outside the gene matches. Sequenced input: PBMCs or T cells enriched from blood (not recorded which). This chain connects TRBV6-5 to TRBJ2-1; 10 nucleotides match TRBD2. The sequence came from a man aged 30 to 39 with acute COVID-19. CDR3 protein: CASSYSGLADYNEQFF. CDR3 DNA sequence: TGTGCCAGCAGTTACTCCGGACTAGCGGACTACAATGAGCAGTTCTTC.